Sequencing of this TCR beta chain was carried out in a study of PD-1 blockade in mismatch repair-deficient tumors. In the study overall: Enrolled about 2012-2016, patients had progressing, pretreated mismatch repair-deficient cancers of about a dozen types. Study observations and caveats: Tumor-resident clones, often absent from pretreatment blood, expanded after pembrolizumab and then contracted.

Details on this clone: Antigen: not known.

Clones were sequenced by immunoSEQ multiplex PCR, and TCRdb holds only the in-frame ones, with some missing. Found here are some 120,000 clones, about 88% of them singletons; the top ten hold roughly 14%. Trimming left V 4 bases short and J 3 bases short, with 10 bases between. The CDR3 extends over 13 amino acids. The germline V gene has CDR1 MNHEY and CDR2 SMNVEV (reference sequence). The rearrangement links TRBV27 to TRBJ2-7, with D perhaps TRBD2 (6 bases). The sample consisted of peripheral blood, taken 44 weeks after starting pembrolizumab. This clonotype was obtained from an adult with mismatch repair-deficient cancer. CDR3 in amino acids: CASSWRGYYEQYF. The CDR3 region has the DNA TGTGCCAGCAGTTGGCGGGGATACTACGAGCAGTACTTC.